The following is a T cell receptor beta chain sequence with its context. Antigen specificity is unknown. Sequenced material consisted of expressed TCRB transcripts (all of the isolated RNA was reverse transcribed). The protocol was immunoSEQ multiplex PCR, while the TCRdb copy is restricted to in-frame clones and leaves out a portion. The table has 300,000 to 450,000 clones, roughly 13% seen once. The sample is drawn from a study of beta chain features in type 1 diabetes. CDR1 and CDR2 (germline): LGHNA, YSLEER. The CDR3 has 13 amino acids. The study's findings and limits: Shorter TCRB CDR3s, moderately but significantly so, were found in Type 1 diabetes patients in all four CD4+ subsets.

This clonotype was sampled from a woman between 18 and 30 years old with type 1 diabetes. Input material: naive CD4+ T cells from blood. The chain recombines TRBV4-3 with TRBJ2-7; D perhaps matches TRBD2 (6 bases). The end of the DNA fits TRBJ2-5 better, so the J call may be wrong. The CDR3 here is CASSRGLRETQYF. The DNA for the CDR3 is TGCGCCAGCAGCCGGGGACTTCGGGAGACCCAGTACTTC.